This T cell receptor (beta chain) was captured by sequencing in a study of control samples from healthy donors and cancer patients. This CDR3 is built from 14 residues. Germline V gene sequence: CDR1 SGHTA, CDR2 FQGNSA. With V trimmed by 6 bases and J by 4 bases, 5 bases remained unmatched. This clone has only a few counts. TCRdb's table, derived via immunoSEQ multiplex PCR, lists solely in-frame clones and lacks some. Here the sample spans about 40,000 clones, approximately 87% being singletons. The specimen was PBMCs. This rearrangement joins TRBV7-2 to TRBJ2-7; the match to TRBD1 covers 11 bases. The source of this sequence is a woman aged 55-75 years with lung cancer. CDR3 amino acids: CASSLRDRGYEQYF. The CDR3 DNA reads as TGTGCCAGCAGTCTCCGGGACAGGGGGTACGAGCAGTACTTC.